Below, 16 T cell receptor beta chains from the same sample are listed, as sequenced in a study of identical twins. TCRdb recomputed calls from the 5' RACE reads with MiXCR, one row per CDR3 protein. The sample shows approximately 470,000 distinct CDR3 sequences, 13% to 15% of them seen only once. The data also belong to a second study, concerning yellow fever vaccine responses in identical twins.

The sequenced sample consisted of CD4+ T cells sorted from blood. The receptors come from a woman aged 18-30 years in good health.

This clonotype was counted a few times. The chain joins TRBV5-1 to TRBJ2-7; perhaps TRBD2 as D (5 bases). Germline assignment: CDR1 SGHRS and CDR2 YFSETQ. V lost 4 bases to trimming and J lost 3 bases, with 8 bases between them. The CDR3 has 12 residues. The CDR3 loop is CASSAGNYEQYF. CDR3 sequence (DNA): TGCGCCAGCAGCGCCGGGAACTACGAGCAGTACTTC.

This chain links TRBV25-1 with TRBJ2-5; D not resolved. The V end lost 1 base, the J end lost 6 bases, and 9 bases lay between the germline ends. CDR1 and CDR2 from the germline V gene are MGHDK and SYGVNS. The CDR3 is 13 residues long. CDR3 sequence: CASSESGFKTQYF. DNA of the CDR3: TGTGCCAGCAGTGAATCGGGTTTTAAGACCCAGTACTTC.

This chain links TRBV14 with TRBJ2-5, with D possibly being TRBD2 (6 bases). V lost 1 base and J lost 4, with 16 bases in between. CDR3 size: 16 residues. Germline V CDR1 and CDR2: SGHDN, FVKESK. CDR3: CASSQGWTVGGETQYF. As DNA, the CDR3 is TGTGCCAGCAGCCAAGGGTGGACGGTGGGGGGAGAGACCCAGTACTTC.

This clonotype has only a few counts. The V call is TRBV20-1, the J call TRBJ2-5; the match to TRBD2 covers 7 bases. Per the germline V gene, CDR1 is DFQATT and CDR2 is SNEGSKA (reference sequence). The junction had 8 bases not matched to a gene; V was cut back by 6 bases and J by 4 bases. The CDR3 is 13 residues long. CDR3 coding DNA: TGCAGTGCCGGGGCGGGGGACGCAGAGACCCAGTACTTC. This gives the protein CSAGAGDAETQYF.

The chain couples TRBV6-5 to TRBJ2-7; TRBD2 aligns across 8 bases. J was trimmed by 1 base and V by 0 bases; bases with no gene match: 8. CDR1 is MNHEY and CDR2 is SVGAGI in the germline V gene. The CDR3 is 17 amino acids. CDR3 protein: CASSYSNLAGQSYEQYF. CDR3 nucleotide sequence: TGTGCCAGCAGTTACTCGAACCTAGCGGGTCAATCCTACGAGCAGTACTTC.

This clonotype was detected a few times. The chain carries TRBV12-3 or TRBV12-4 and TRBJ2-7, with 7 bases lining up with TRBD1. The CDR3 is 12 residues long. Trimming removed 6 bases from V and 9 bases from J; junction bases left unmatched: 8. CDR3 loop: CASRLYRGVQYF. The CDR3 DNA follows: TGTGCCAGCAGACTCTACAGGGGTGTGCAGTACTTC.

This clonotype was recorded at least ten times. The V call is TRBV12-3 or TRBV12-4, the J call TRBJ1-6, with TRBD1 matching over 8 bases. Trimming took 6 bases from V and 7 from J; bases not matched to a gene: 5. This CDR3 region has 14 residues. CDR3 sequence: CASSPTGGNSPLHF. DNA of the CDR3: TGTGCCAGCAGCCCAACAGGGGGGAATTCACCCCTCCACTTT.

CDR3 region: CASSSTGTGGLNEQFF. The CDR3 coding sequence is TGTGCCAGCAGCTCAACCGGGACAGGGGGCTTGAATGAGCAGTTCTTC. The V call is TRBV6-2 or TRBV6-3, the J call TRBJ2-1; 12 bases match TRBD1. With 6 bases clipped from V and 7 bases from J, the junction kept 10 bases outside the gene matches. The CDR3 totals 16 residues. Germline lookup yields CDR1 MNHEY and CDR2 SVGEGT.

This clonotype came up many times. The J gene is TRBJ2-7, the V gene TRBV5-1, with D possibly TRBD2 on 6 matching bases. Trimming shortened V by 1 base and J by 4 bases, and 12 bases separated the two germline ends. The length of the CDR3 is 14 residues. From germline, CDR1 is SGHRS and CDR2 YFSETQ. The CDR3 sequence is CASSLPGEIYEQYF. Here the CDR3 DNA reads TGCGCCAGCAGCTTGCCGGGAGAAATTTACGAGCAGTACTTC.

The chain employs TRBV19 and TRBJ2-7; 16 bases agree with TRBD2. CDR1 and CDR2 (germline): LNHDA, SQIVND (reference sequence). V trimming: 3 bases; J trimming: 2 bases; junction bases outside the gene matches: 4. The CDR3 has 17 amino acids. This chain's CDR3 is CASSIQGLAGGTYEQYF. The CDR3 nucleotides are TGTGCCAGTAGTATCCAGGGACTAGCGGGGGGGACCTACGAGCAGTACTTC.

This clonotype was seen more than once but under ten times. The V gene is TRBV28, the J gene TRBJ2-5, with TRBD1 identical over 9 bases. Germline loops: CDR1 MDHEN, CDR2 SYDVKM. This CDR3 contains 14 residues. Unmatched junction bases numbered 7, after V lost 6 bases and J lost 5 bases. CDR3 in DNA: TGTGCCAGCAGATCCCCGGGACAGGGCGAGACCCAGTACTTC. Translated: CASRSPGQGETQYF.

The CDR3: CASSLRGANEQFF. The CDR3, as DNA: TGTGCCAGCAGCTTGCGAGGGGCAAATGAGCAGTTCTTC. The genes are TRBV7-2 and TRBJ2-1; D may correspond to TRBD1 or TRBD2 (5 bases each). CDR3 length: 13 amino acids. The germline V gene encodes CDR1 SGHTA and CDR2 FQGNSA. V lost 3 bases and J 7 bases, leaving 10 bases between the germline ends.

The CDR3 nucleotides are TGTGCCAGCAGTTTCGGGGGTCAAGTAGGTGGCTACACCTTC. Translating it yields CASSFGGQVGGYTF. The J gene is TRBJ1-2, the V gene TRBV12-3 or TRBV12-4; possibly TRBD1 for D (5 bases). This CDR3 has 14 residues. V was cut by 3 bases and J by 7 bases, with 15 bases left in between.

The genes are TRBV6-1 and TRBJ1-6; 8 bases line up with TRBD1. The CDR3 covers 14 residues. CDR1 MNHNS and CDR2 SASEGT come from the germline V gene. With V trimmed by 10 bases and J by 7 bases, 9 bases remained unmatched. This CDR3 is CATSTGAFNSPLHF. The CDR3 DNA follows: TGTGCCACCTCGACAGGGGCCTTCAATTCACCCCTCCACTTT.

The genes are TRBV5-1 and TRBJ2-5; no clear D. Germline assignment: CDR1 SGHRS and CDR2 YFSETQ. There are 14 residues in the CDR3. V shed 6 bases and J shed 1 base, with 13 bases lying between them. In DNA form, the CDR3 reads TGCGCCAGCACCCGTGGACGGCCCCAAGAGACCCAGTACTTC. This sequence encodes CASTRGRPQETQYF.

In this sample, this clonotype turned up a few times. CDR3 coding DNA: TGTGCCAGCAGTCCTTATAACCGGGGGGATCTCGACTACGAGCAGTACTTC. It specifies CASSPYNRGDLDYEQYF. The V and J genes are TRBV12-3 or TRBV12-4 and TRBJ2-7; 7 bases map to TRBD2. The length of the CDR3 is 17 residues. V was pared by 5 bases and J by 3 bases, with 16 bases of the junction left unmatched.